Listed here are 10 T cell receptor beta chains from one sample, sequenced in a study of blood T cell repertoires in COVID-19. Sequencing was performed with immunoSEQ multiplex PCR; in TCRdb, only in-frame clones are kept and a portion is missing. The table has over 120,000 clones, 84% seen once. What was sequenced was peripheral blood. The receptors derive from a human donor in a cohort sampled during active COVID-19.

The gene calls are TRBV4-3 and TRBJ2-3; tentatively, D is TRBD2 (5 bases). CDR3 length equals 15 residues. Germline CDR1 is LGHNA and CDR2 is YSLEER. V lost 0 bases, J lost 6 bases, and 13 bases lay in between. The DNA of the CDR3 is TGCGCCAGCAGCCAAGAAGGCGGGCCCACCGATACGCAGTATTTT. Amino acids: CASSQEGGPTDTQYF.

The chain joins TRBV27 to TRBJ2-1; 7 bases match TRBD2. CDR3 length: 13 amino acids. Trimming cost V 3 bases and J 6 bases; bases outside gene matches: 2. CDR1 and CDR2 (germline): MNHEY, SMNVEV (reference sequence). CDR3 amino acids: CASSFSGGNEQFF. Here the CDR3 DNA reads TGTGCCAGCAGTTTTTCGGGGGGCAATGAGCAGTTCTTC.

This chain joins TRBV7-2 and TRBJ1-5; 7 positions match TRBD1. This CDR3 spans 15 amino acids. The V segment lost 4 bases and the J segment 1 base; nucleotides outside the gene matches: 4. Looked up from germline, CDR1 is SGHTA and CDR2 is FQGNSA. The CDR3, as DNA: TGTGCCAGCAGCTACAGGGGTGGGAGCAATCAGCCCCAGCATTTT. Translation gives CASSYRGGSNQPQHF. Variable domain in full (rest from reference TRBV7-2 and TRBJ1-5): GAGVSQSPSNKVTEKGKDVELRCDPISGHTALYWYRQSLGQGLEFLIYFQGNSAPDKSGLPSDRFSAERTGGSVSTLTIQRTQQEDSAVYLCASSYRGGSNQPQHFGDGTRLSIL.

This chain connects TRBV30 to TRBJ1-5, with D perhaps matching TRBD1 (6 bases). Trimming shortened V by 5 bases and J by 7 bases, and 15 bases separated the two germline ends. CDR3 length equals 13 residues. CDR1 and CDR2 (germline): GTSNPN, SVGIG (reference sequence). The CDR3: CAWEGTGKQPQHF. The CDR3 coding sequence is TGTGCCTGGGAAGGCACAGGGAAACAGCCCCAGCATTTT.

This rearrangement joins TRBV15 to TRBJ2-3, with 7 bases matching TRBD1. Germline lookup yields CDR1 LNHNV and CDR2 YYDKDF (reference sequence). The CDR3 covers 16 residues. Trimming cost V 0 bases and J 3 bases; bases outside gene matches: 6. The CDR3, as DNA: TGTGCCACCAGCAGAGATAAGAGGGGGCAGACAGATACGCAGTATTTT. As protein: CATSRDKRGQTDTQYF.

The chain couples TRBV29-1 to TRBJ1-3, with TRBD1 identical over 7 bases. Germline-derived CDR1 and CDR2 are SQVTM and ANQGSEA. The CDR3 is made up of 14 amino acids. V was clipped by 1 base and J by 1 base; unmatched bases: 1. The CDR3, as DNA: TGCAGCGTTGAAGGGGACAGTTCTGGAAACACCATATATTTT. Its translation is CSVEGDSSGNTIYF. Variable domain in full (rest from reference TRBV29-1 and TRBJ1-3): SAVISQKPSRDICQRGTSLTIQCQVDSQVTMMFWYRQQPGQSLTLIATANQGSEATYESGFVIDKFPISRPNLTFSTLTVSNMSPEDSSIYLCSVEGDSSGNTIYFGEGSWLTVV.

This clone was seen only once. J is TRBJ1-6 and V is TRBV30; D is possibly TRBD1 (5 bases). The V gene lost 3 bases and the J gene lost 9 bases, with 18 bases spanning the gap. Germline V CDR1 and CDR2: GTSNPN, SVGIG (reference sequence). This CDR3 contains 15 residues. The CDR3 nucleotides read TGTGCCTGGAGGAGAAATAGGGGTAACGCTTCACCCCTCCACTTT. Amino acid sequence: CAWRRNRGNASPLHF.

The chain couples TRBV19 to TRBJ2-6, with D possibly TRBD1 on 5 matching bases. The CDR3 covers 16 residues. Germline V CDR1 and CDR2: LNHDA, SQIVND (reference sequence). Between the trimmed V and J ends, which lost 5 bases and 2 bases, there was a span of 13 bases. In nucleotides, the CDR3 is TGTGCCAGTAGTTTCCACAGGACGGCTGGGGCCAACGTCCTGACTTTC. Translated: CASSFHRTAGANVLTF.

The V and J genes are TRBV4-1 and TRBJ1-2; D remains unclear. The germline gives CDR1 MGHRA, CDR2 YSYEKL. There are 15 residues in the CDR3. Trimming stripped 2 bases from V and 5 bases from J, with 15 bases between. CDR3 bases: TGCGCCAGCAGCCAACCCCGAACGCCGGTTTATGGCTACACCTTC. This gives the protein CASSQPRTPVYGYTF.

The CDR3 DNA sequence: TGTGCCTCAACCTGGGGGGGCCCCCGGACCCAGTACTTC. Translating gives CASTWGGPRTQYF. This rearrangement joins TRBV28 to TRBJ2-5, with D perhaps TRBD2 (7 bases). CDR1 and CDR2 (germline): MDHEN, SYDVKM. The CDR3 loop spans 13 amino acids. V shed 11 bases and J shed 7 bases, with 20 bases lying between them. Full variable domain (remainder filled in from reference TRBV28 and TRBJ2-5): DVKVTQSSRYLVKRTGEKVFLECVQDMDHENMFWYRQDPGLGLRLIYFSYDVKMKEKGDIPEGYSVSREKKERFSLILESASTNQTSMYLCASTWGGPRTQYFGPGTRLLVL.